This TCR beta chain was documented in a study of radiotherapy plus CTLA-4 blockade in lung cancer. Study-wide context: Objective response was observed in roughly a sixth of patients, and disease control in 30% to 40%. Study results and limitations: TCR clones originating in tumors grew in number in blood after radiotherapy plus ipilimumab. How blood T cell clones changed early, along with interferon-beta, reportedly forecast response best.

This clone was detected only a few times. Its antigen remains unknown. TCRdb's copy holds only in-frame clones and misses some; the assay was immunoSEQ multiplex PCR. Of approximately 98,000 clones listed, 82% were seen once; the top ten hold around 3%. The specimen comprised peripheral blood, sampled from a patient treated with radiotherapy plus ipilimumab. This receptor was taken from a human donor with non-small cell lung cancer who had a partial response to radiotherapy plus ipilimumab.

CDR3 region: CASSPFPGAQPQHF. For the CDR3, the DNA is TGTGCCAGCAGCCCTTTCCCGGGAGCTCAGCCCCAGCATTTT. V usage is TRBV27 and J usage is TRBJ1-5; D is undetermined. This CDR3 region has 14 residues. With 6 bases removed from V and 6 bases from J, the gap between germline ends came to 15 bases. Germline V gives CDR1 MNHEY, CDR2 SMNVEV (reference sequence).